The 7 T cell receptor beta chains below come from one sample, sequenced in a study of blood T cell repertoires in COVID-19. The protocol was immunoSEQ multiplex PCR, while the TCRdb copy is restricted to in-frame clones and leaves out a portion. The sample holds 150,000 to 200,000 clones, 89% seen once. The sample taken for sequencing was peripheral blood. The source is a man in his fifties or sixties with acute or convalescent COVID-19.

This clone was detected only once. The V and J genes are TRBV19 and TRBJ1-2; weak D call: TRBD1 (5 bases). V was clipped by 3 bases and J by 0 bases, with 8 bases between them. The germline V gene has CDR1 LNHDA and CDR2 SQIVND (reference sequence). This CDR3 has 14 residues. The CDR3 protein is CASSMGPANYGYTF. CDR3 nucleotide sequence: TGTGCCAGTAGTATGGGGCCCGCTAACTATGGCTACACCTTC. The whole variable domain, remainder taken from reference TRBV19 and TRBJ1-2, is DGGITQSPKYLFRKEGQNVTLSCEQNLNHDAMYWYRQDPGQGLRLIYYSQIVNDFQKGDIAEGYSVSREKKESFPLTVTSAQKNPTAFYLCASSMGPANYGYTFGSGTRLTVV.

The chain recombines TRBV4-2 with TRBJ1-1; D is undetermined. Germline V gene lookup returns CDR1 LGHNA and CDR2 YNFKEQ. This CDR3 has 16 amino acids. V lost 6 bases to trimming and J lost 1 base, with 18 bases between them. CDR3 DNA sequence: TGTGCCAGCAGTCAAACTGGTCGTCTACCGAACACTGAAGCTTTCTTT. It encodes CASSQTGRLPNTEAFF.

CDR3 region: CASSLSGGASYEQYF. CDR3 bases: TGTGCCAGCAGCCTAAGCGGGGGGGCCTCCTACGAGCAGTACTTC. The rearrangement joins TRBV3-1 (or the pseudogene TRBV3-2) to TRBJ2-7, with TRBD2 matching over 10 bases. Losses at the gene ends were 4 bases for V and 0 bases for J; bases not matched to a gene: 3. The CDR3 is made up of 15 amino acids. CDR1 and CDR2 (germline): LGHDT, YNNKEL (reference sequence).

The CDR3 reads CASSPRGRGAFF. CDR3 nucleotides: TGTGCCAGCAGCCCCCGGGGCCGGGGGGCTTTCTTT. This chain uses TRBV7-8 with TRBJ1-1; D perhaps matches TRBD1 (5 bases). The CDR3 runs to 12 residues. Germline V gene sequence: CDR1 SGHVS, CDR2 FQNEAQ. Trimming took off 5 bases at V and 11 bases at J, with 15 bases between the two ends.

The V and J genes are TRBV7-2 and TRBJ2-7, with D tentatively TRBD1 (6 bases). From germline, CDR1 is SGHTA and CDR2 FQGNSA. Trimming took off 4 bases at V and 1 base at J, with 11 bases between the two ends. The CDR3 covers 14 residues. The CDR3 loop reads CASSSDRYSYEQYF. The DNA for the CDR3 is TGTGCCAGCAGCTCGGACAGATATTCCTACGAGCAGTACTTC.

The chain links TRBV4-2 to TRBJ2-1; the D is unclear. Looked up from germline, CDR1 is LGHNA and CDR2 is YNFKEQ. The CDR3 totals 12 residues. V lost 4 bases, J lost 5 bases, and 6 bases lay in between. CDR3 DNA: TGTGCCAGCAGCCCCCAGAACAATGAGCAGTTCTTC. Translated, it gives CASSPQNNEQFF.

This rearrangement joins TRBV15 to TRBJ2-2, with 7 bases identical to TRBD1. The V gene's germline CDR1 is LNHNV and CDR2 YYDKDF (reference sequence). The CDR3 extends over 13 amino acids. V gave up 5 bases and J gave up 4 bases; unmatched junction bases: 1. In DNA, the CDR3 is TGTGCCACCAGCGAGGGGGCCACCGGGGAGCTGTTTTTT. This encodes CATSEGATGELFF.